The 14 T cell receptor beta chains listed next were all sequenced from one sample in a study of T cell changes during pregnancy in multiple sclerosis. The repertoire was sequenced with immunoSEQ multiplex PCR; TCRdb's copy has only in-frame clones and lacks some. The sample lists 75,000 to 80,000 clones; around 93% were seen once. The starting material was peripheral blood, obtained in the second trimester of pregnancy. The receptors were sampled from a female donor in good health, enrolled as a control in a pregnancy study.

The J gene is TRBJ2-1, the V gene TRBV7-8; TRBD2 aligns across 12 bases. Germline assignment: CDR1 SGHVS and CDR2 FQNEAQ. The CDR3 is 17 amino acids. V was pared by 2 bases and J by 10 bases, with 12 bases of the junction left unmatched. The CDR3 loop reads CASSLHLKTSGGREQFF. Here the CDR3 DNA reads TGTGCCAGCAGCTTACATCTTAAGACTAGCGGGGGCAGGGAGCAGTTCTTC.

The J gene is TRBJ2-5, the V gene TRBV6-1; 9 nucleotides align to TRBD2. The CDR3 covers 14 residues. V shed 4 bases, J shed 2 bases, and the junction held 2 bases outside the gene matches. Germline CDR1 and CDR2: MNHNS and SASEGT. The CDR3 coding sequence is TGTGCCAGCAGTGTGGCGGGGGGGCAAGAGACCCAGTACTTC. Its translation: CASSVAGGQETQYF.

This clone has only one observation. The chain recombines TRBV9 with TRBJ1-5; D is ambiguous. The ends were cut back, 1 base at V and 4 bases at J, with 12 bases in the middle. The CDR3 totals 15 residues. In germline, CDR1 is SGDLS, CDR2 YYNGEE. In DNA, the CDR3 is TGTGCCAGCAGCGTACAGGACGGGGAGAATCAGCCCCAGCATTTT. Protein product: CASSVQDGENQPQHF.

The CDR3 coding sequence is TGTGCCAGCAGCCAGGGCCCAGCGACTGAAGCTTTCTTT. This sequence encodes CASSQGPATEAFF. V and J are TRBV7-6 and TRBJ1-1; tentative D call: TRBD1 (5 bases). The V and J ends lost 5 bases and 5 bases respectively, with 12 bases between them. Germline V gives CDR1 SGHVS, CDR2 FNYEAQ. This CDR3 has 13 amino acids.

The rearrangement joins TRBV25-1 to TRBJ2-5; the match to TRBD1 covers 7 bases. V trimming: 2 bases; J trimming: 7 bases; junction bases outside the gene matches: 10. Germline V gene lookup returns CDR1 MGHDK and CDR2 SYGVNS. The CDR3 is made up of 15 amino acids. The CDR3, as DNA: TGTGCCAGCAGTGAAACGGGACAGCTTGGCGGGACCCAGTACTTC. It translates to CASSETGQLGGTQYF.

CDR3 DNA sequence: TGTGCCAGCAGCCTCGGACAGGGGCGACATAATTCACCCCTCCACTTT. Encoded protein: CASSLGQGRHNSPLHF. The chain carries TRBV7-6 and TRBJ1-6; TRBD1 agrees at 9 bases. V lost 5 bases and J lost 5; bases outside the gene matches: 7. The CDR3 covers 16 residues. Germline assignment: CDR1 SGHVS and CDR2 FNYEAQ.

For this clone: Its ends do not fully match the called genes, so a read error is possible. The CDR3 region is CASSSGLAGADTQYF. The DNA for the CDR3 is TGTGCTAGCAGCTCCGGACTAGCGGGGGCAGATACGCAGTATTTT. The chain recombines TRBV7-7 with TRBJ2-3, with 13 bases identical to TRBD2. This CDR3 has 15 amino acids. Germline CDR1 and CDR2: SSHAT and FNYEAQ (reference sequence). Supplemented by reference TRBV7-7 and TRBJ2-3, the full variable domain reads GAGVSQSPRYKVTKRGQDVTLRCDPISSHATLYWYQQALGQGPEFLTYFNYEAQPDKSGLPSDRFSAERPEGSISTLTIQRTEQRDSAMYRCASSSGLAGADTQYFGPGTRLTVL.

This chain connects TRBV5-4 to TRBJ2-3; D is uncertain. V was trimmed by 7 bases and J by 1 base, leaving 13 bases between them. CDR3 length: 14 amino acids. CDR1 SGHNT and CDR2 YYREEE come from the germline V gene (reference sequence). In DNA, the CDR3 is TGTGCCAGCTTTTCGTCGGGTGGCACAGATACGCAGTATTTT. Encoded protein: CASFSSGGTDTQYF.

The chain employs TRBV9 and TRBJ1-2, with TRBD1 identical over 9 bases. The CDR3 spans 14 residues. V lost 6 bases and J lost 2; bases outside the gene matches: 5. Looked up from germline, CDR1 is SGDLS and CDR2 is YYNGEE. CDR3: CASTTGTGNYGYTF. CDR3 coding DNA: TGTGCCAGCACCACCGGGACAGGGAACTATGGCTACACCTTC.

The CDR3 is CASGGIGQGNTEAFF. In DNA, the CDR3 is TGTGCCAGCGGTGGAATAGGACAGGGTAACACTGAAGCTTTCTTT. This chain links TRBV5-5 with TRBJ1-1; 8 nucleotides match TRBD1. V dropped 7 bases and J dropped 2; count of bases not matched to a gene: 10. CDR3 length: 15 residues. From germline, CDR1 is SGHKS and CDR2 YYEKEE (reference sequence). Full variable domain (outside the CDR3, taken from reference TRBV5-5 and TRBJ1-1): DAGVTQSPTHLIKTRGQQVTLRCSPISGHKSVSWYQQVLGQGPQFIFQYYEKEERGRGNFPDRFSARQFPNYSSELNVNALLLGDSALYLCASGGIGQGNTEAFFGQGTRLTVV.

This clone has just one count. V and J are TRBV4-3 and TRBJ2-2; 7 bases line up with TRBD2. Per germline, CDR1 LGHNA and CDR2 YSLEER. The length of the CDR3 is 15 residues. V gave up 4 bases and J gave up 5 bases; unmatched junction bases: 7. The DNA for the CDR3 is TGCGCCAGCAGCCGAGGACTAGTAGAAACCGGGGAGCTGTTTTTT. As protein: CASSRGLVETGELFF.

The V gene is TRBV6-6, the J gene TRBJ2-1; tentative D call: TRBD2 (6 bases). Trimming shortened V by 6 bases and J by 1 base, and 16 bases separated the two germline ends. The CDR3 spans 16 residues. The germline V gene encodes CDR1 MNHNY and CDR2 SVGAGI (reference sequence). In nucleotides, the CDR3 is TGTGCCAGCAGCCTATTGGCGGGGATATCCTACAATGAGCAGTTCTTC. It translates to CASSLLAGISYNEQFF.

The rearrangement joins TRBV6-4 to TRBJ1-2; D is unresolved. CDR1 and CDR2 from the germline V gene are MRHNA and SNTAGT. Trimming took off 4 bases at V and 2 bases at J, with 8 bases between the two ends. This CDR3 region has 13 residues. CDR3 sequence (DNA): TGTGCCAGCAGTGGGACGGGAAACTATGGCTACACCTTC. This encodes CASSGTGNYGYTF.

This sequence joins TRBV30 and TRBJ1-6; D is unclear. Trimming removed 4 bases from V and 10 bases from J, with 11 bases in between. This CDR3 spans 12 amino acids. The germline V gene encodes CDR1 GTSNPN and CDR2 SVGIG (reference sequence). CDR3 nucleotides: TGTGCCTGGATGTGGGGAGGGTCACCCCTCCACTTT. Protein product: CAWMWGGSPLHF.